Sequencing of this T cell receptor beta chain was carried out in a study of blood T cell repertoires in COVID-19. Generated by immunoSEQ multiplex PCR, the TCRdb table keeps only in-frame clones and is missing some. The sample lists around 200,000 clones; 87% were seen once. CDR3 length equals 15 residues. Deletions cut 2 bases from V and 0 bases from J, with 11 bases between. CDR1 and CDR2 from the germline V gene are MNHEY and SMNVEV (reference sequence). This rearrangement joins TRBV27 to TRBJ2-7; D is possibly TRBD1 (6 bases). Input material: peripheral blood. This clonotype originated in a man younger than 35 with active or convalescent COVID-19. The CDR3 DNA sequence: TGTGCCAGCAGTTTAACCGGGACACCCTCCTACGAGCAGTACTTC. Its translation: CASSLTGTPSYEQYF.